These 19 T cell receptor beta chains were sequenced from one sample in a study of beta chain features in type 1 diabetes. Every bit of the isolated RNA underwent reverse transcription, so sequencing read expressed TCRB transcripts. Here immunoSEQ multiplex PCR was the method, and the copy in TCRdb shows in-frame clones only, minus some. This sample has 150,000 or so clones; about 51% occur once, and the top ten carry over 0.4%. The sequenced sample consisted of Tregs from blood. These receptors all stem from a man in his late teens or twenties in good health.

The genes are TRBV6-6 and TRBJ2-5; 7 bases are shared with TRBD2. With 5 bases clipped from V and 5 bases from J, the junction kept 11 bases outside the gene matches. This CDR3 has 15 amino acids. Looked up from germline, CDR1 is MNHNY and CDR2 is SVGAGI (reference sequence). CDR3 DNA sequence: TGTGCCAGCAGTCCCAAGGGACTATTGGGGGAGACCCAGTACTTC. Its protein is CASSPKGLLGETQYF.

This clone was counted a single time. V is TRBV2 and J is TRBJ2-7; 7 positions agree with TRBD1. The CDR3 runs 15 residues. Germline V lookup: CDR1 SNHLY, CDR2 FYNNEI. The ends lost 5 bases at V and 7 bases at J; junction bases unmatched: 14. The CDR3 nucleotides are TGTGCCAGCAGTTCGAGGGGACAGCCCGGCGATGAGCAGTACTTC. Translated: CASSSRGQPGDEQYF. Full variable domain (missing parts from reference TRBV2 and TRBJ2-7): EPEVTQTPSHQVTQMGQEVILRCVPISNHLYFYWYRQILGQKVEFLVSFYNNEISEKSEIFDDQFSVERPDGSNFTLKIRSTKLEDSAMYFCASSSRGQPGDEQYFGPGTRLTVT.

This rearrangement joins TRBV19 to TRBJ1-5, with 9 bases matching TRBD1. This CDR3 spans 18 amino acids. Trimming removed 5 bases from V and 4 bases from J; junction bases left unmatched: 15. Germline CDR1 LNHDA, CDR2 SQIVND (reference sequence). The CDR3, as DNA: TGTGCCAGTAGTCCTCATGCCGGGACAGGGTTGAGTAATCAGCCCCAGCATTTT. Its translation is CASSPHAGTGLSNQPQHF.

This sequence joins TRBV7-9 and TRBJ2-1, with 12 bases identical to TRBD2. V shed 4 bases and J 6 bases; nucleotides not matched to a gene: 4. This CDR3 contains 15 residues. The germline V gene encodes CDR1 SEHNR and CDR2 FQNEAQ (reference sequence). The CDR3 DNA reads TGTGCCAGCAGCTCACTAGCGGGAGGTCTCAATGAGCAGTTCTTC. It encodes CASSSLAGGLNEQFF.

This clone was detected only once. V usage is TRBV10-3 and J usage is TRBJ1-2; 7 bases align to TRBD1. Unmatched junction bases numbered 13, after V lost 5 bases and J lost 4 bases. CDR1 and CDR2 (germline): ENHRY, SYGVKD. This CDR3 contains 16 residues. The CDR3 nucleotides read TGTGCCATCAGTTATGGCCCCGGGACAGCGCCCTATGGCTACACCTTC. Its protein is CAISYGPGTAPYGYTF.

This clone was detected a few times. The chain carries TRBV7-9 and TRBJ1-2; D perhaps matches TRBD1 (6 bases). This CDR3 spans 16 amino acids. Looked up from germline, CDR1 is SEHNR and CDR2 is FQNEAQ (reference sequence). V lost 5 bases, J lost 4 bases, and 20 bases lay in between. DNA for the CDR3: TGTGCCAGCAGCCCTATTATACAGGGCACCTTCTATGGCTACACCTTC. It encodes CASSPIIQGTFYGYTF.

The chain has TRBV5-1 and TRBJ1-5, with a weak D call TRBD1 (5 bases). Germline CDR1 is SGHRS and CDR2 is YFSETQ. The length of the CDR3 is 14 residues. The germline V and J ends were trimmed by 1 base and 5 bases, with 10 bases remaining between them. The CDR3 protein is CASSLFQGDQPQHF. The DNA for the CDR3 is TGCGCCAGCAGCTTGTTTCAGGGTGATCAGCCCCAGCATTTT.

A few counts support this clone. The V and J genes are TRBV7-9 and TRBJ1-4; D may be TRBD1 (6 bases). CDR1 and CDR2 from the germline V gene are SEHNR and FQNEAQ (reference sequence). The CDR3 spans 16 residues. V lost 4 bases, J lost 5 bases, and 17 bases lay in between. Written as DNA, the CDR3 is TGTGCCAGCAGCTCCCCGGGACGAGGGACAAATGAAAAACTGTTTTTT. This sequence encodes CASSSPGRGTNEKLFF. Filled out from reference TRBV7-9 and TRBJ1-4, the complete variable domain reads DTGVSQNPRHKITKRGQNVTFRCDPISEHNRLYWYRQTLGQGPEFLTYFQNEAQLEKSRLLSDRFSAERPKGSFSTLEIQRTEQGDSAMYLCASSSPGRGTNEKLFFGSGTQLSVL.

J is TRBJ1-5 and V is TRBV30, with a weak D call TRBD1 (5 bases). Germline assignment: CDR1 GTSNPN and CDR2 SVGIG (reference sequence). V gave up 4 bases and J gave up 7 bases, with 20 bases separating them. The CDR3 contains 15 residues. For the CDR3, the DNA is TGTGCCTGGACCCTTGGGGGTCGGGAGCGGCAGCCCCAGCATTTT. Translation gives CAWTLGGRERQPQHF.

This rearrangement joins TRBV11-2 to TRBJ1-1, with D unresolved. The V end lost 2 bases, the J end lost 1 base, and 5 bases lay between the germline ends. The CDR3 sequence is 13 residues long. Germline CDR1 and CDR2: SGHAT and FQNNGV. CDR3 protein: CASSLLANTEAFF. The CDR3 nucleotides read TGTGCCAGCAGCTTACTAGCGAACACTGAAGCTTTCTTT.

V and J are TRBV28 and TRBJ1-2; D might be TRBD1 (6 bases). Germline loops: CDR1 MDHEN, CDR2 SYDVKM. This CDR3 has 15 residues. V was cut by 5 bases and J by 0 bases, with 13 bases left in between. DNA of the CDR3: TGTGCCAGCAGTCCGCATGGGGACACTAACTATGGCTACACCTTC. This sequence encodes CASSPHGDTNYGYTF.

The V and J genes are TRBV7-2 and TRBJ2-1; 12 bases fit TRBD2. This CDR3 spans 14 amino acids. V shed 6 bases and J 6 bases; nucleotides not matched to a gene: 3. Germline V CDR1 and CDR2: SGHTA, FQGNSA. CDR3 loop: CASRSSGRGNEQFF. The CDR3 DNA reads TGTGCCAGCAGGTCTAGCGGGAGGGGCAATGAGCAGTTCTTC. Looking up the rest from reference TRBV7-2 and TRBJ2-1 gives the full variable domain: GAGVSQSPSNKVTEKGKDVELRCDPISGHTALYWYRQSLGQGLEFLIYFQGNSAPDKSGLPSDRFSAERTGGSVSTLTIQRTQQEDSAVYLCASRSSGRGNEQFFGPGTRLTVL.

This clone was observed a single time. The rearrangement links TRBV28 to TRBJ2-7; D perhaps matches TRBD1 (6 bases). V lost 1 base, J lost 7 bases, and 20 bases lay in between. Germline CDR1 reads MDHEN; CDR2 reads SYDVKM. The CDR3 has 16 residues. The CDR3 nucleotides are TGTGCCAGCAGTTTATTTGTCTCAACGGGACATCGGGAGCAGTACTTC. This codes for CASSLFVSTGHREQYF.

This clone was seen a handful of times. V gene TRBV28 combines with J gene TRBJ1-5; 8 bases are a match to TRBD1. Per germline, CDR1 MDHEN and CDR2 SYDVKM. J was trimmed by 10 bases and V by 7 bases; bases with no gene match: 9. The CDR3 extends over 13 amino acids. The CDR3 region has the DNA TGTGCCAGCATCCTGACAGGGGTCGAACCCCAGCATTTT. Translation: CASILTGVEPQHF. Full variable domain (remainder filled in from reference TRBV28 and TRBJ1-5): DVKVTQSSRYLVKRTGEKVFLECVQDMDHENMFWYRQDPGLGLRLIYFSYDVKMKEKGDIPEGYSVSREKKERFSLILESASTNQTSMYLCASILTGVEPQHFGDGTRLSIL.

The CDR3 protein is CASSSARHSNQPQHF. In DNA, the CDR3 is TGTGCCAGCAGCTCCGCCCGACATAGCAATCAGCCCCAGCATTTT. The chain combines TRBV7-8 with TRBJ1-5, with D unresolved. The CDR3 has 15 amino acids. Germline V gene sequence: CDR1 SGHVS, CDR2 FQNEAQ. The V gene lost 4 bases and the J gene lost 0 bases, with 10 bases spanning the gap. The full variable domain, completed using reference TRBV7-8 and TRBJ1-5, is GAGVSQSPRYKVAKRGQDVALRCDPISGHVSLFWYQQALGQGPEFLTYFQNEAQLDKSGLPSDRFFAERPEGSVSTLKIQRTQQEDSAVYLCASSSARHSNQPQHFGDGTRLSIL.

CDR3 sequence: CASSQVLAGVLSTQYF. CDR3 nucleotides: TGTGCCAGCAGCCAAGTACTAGCGGGAGTTCTTAGTACGCAGTATTTT. The chain couples TRBV14 to TRBJ2-3; 11 nucleotides line up with TRBD2. Trimming at V came to 1 base and at J to 8 bases, leaving 8 bases not matched to a gene. CDR3 size: 16 residues. Germline-derived CDR1 and CDR2 are SGHDN and FVKESK.

The chain is built from TRBV6-1 and TRBJ2-5; 9 bases line up with TRBD2. CDR1 is MNHNS and CDR2 is SASEGT in the germline V gene. The CDR3 consists of 16 residues. J lost 6 bases, V lost 0 bases, and 8 bases had no gene match. The CDR3 loop is CASSEARAGGVQTQYF. The CDR3 nucleotides read TGTGCCAGCAGTGAAGCCAGAGCGGGGGGCGTACAGACCCAGTACTTC.

The chain uses TRBV5-1 and TRBJ2-5; perhaps TRBD1 as D (5 bases). The V gene's germline CDR1 is SGHRS and CDR2 YFSETQ. Trimming removed 1 base from V and 2 bases from J, with 9 bases in between. This CDR3 region has 14 residues. The CDR3 DNA follows: TGCGCCAGCAGCTTGATCCAGGGACAAGAGACCCAGTACTTC. It is translated as CASSLIQGQETQYF. Using reference TRBV5-1 and TRBJ2-5 for the parts outside the CDR3, the full variable domain is KAGVTQTPRYLIKTRGQQVTLSCSPISGHRSVSWYQQTPGQGLQFLFEYFSETQRNKGNFPGRFSGRQFSNSRSEMNVSTLELGDSALYLCASSLIQGQETQYFGPGTRLLVL.

The rearrangement uses TRBV6-5 and TRBJ2-5; 9 bases map to TRBD1. The J call may be mistaken, given a closer DNA end match to TRBJ2-7. Germline CDR1 and CDR2: MNHEY and SVGAGI. The CDR3 length is 15 residues. CDR3 DNA: TGTGCCAGCAGTCCCAGGACAGGGGTCTTCTACGAGCAGTACTTC. Its translation: CASSPRTGVFYEQYF.